These T cell receptor beta chains were read from a single sample in a study of blood T cell repertoires in COVID-19. Sequencing was performed with immunoSEQ multiplex PCR; in TCRdb, only in-frame clones are kept and a portion is missing. The data show over 200,000 clones, with nearly 90% seen just once and 10% to 13% held by the top ten. Sequencing was carried out using PBMCs or T cells enriched from blood (not recorded which). The receptor source for this set is a man aged 30-40 years who had recovered from COVID-19. Each CDR3 is given with its conserved first and last residue. A D gene is named only where the DNA matches it firmly.

j_call | d_call | v_call | cdr3_nt | cdr3_aa
TRBJ2-7 | TRBD2 | TRBV7-9 | TGTGCCAGCAGCTCCCAACCACTAGCGTACGAGCAGTACTTC | CASSSQPLAYEQYF
TRBJ1-2 | . | TRBV29-1 | TGCAGCGTTGATCGGGGTACTGGCTACACCTTC | CSVDRGTGYTF
TRBJ2-7 | TRBD2 | TRBV19 | TGTGCCAGTAGTATAGACTTCGGGACTAGCTTCTCCTACGAGCAGTACTTC | CASSIDFGTSFSYEQYF
TRBJ1-6 | TRBD1 | TRBV6-2/TRBV6-3 | TGTGCCAGCAGTTACCCCAAACAGGGGGCAAATTCACCCCTCCACTTT | CASSYPKQGANSPLHF
TRBJ1-2 | . | TRBV5-4 | TGTGCCAGCAGCTTGGGGGGAGAGGTCTATGGCTACACCTTC | CASSLGGEVYGYTF
TRBJ2-7 | TRBD1 | TRBV7-2 | TGTGCCAGCAGCCCCAGGGACAGGGGTTCGATTGGAGACGAGCAGTACTTC | CASSPRDRGSIGDEQYF
TRBJ2-2 | TRBD2 | TRBV5-1 | TGCGCCACTCGGGAGGGCAGTACCGGGGAGCTGTTTTTT | CATREGSTGELFF
TRBJ2-7 | . | TRBV7-8 | TGTGCCAGCAGCTTAGCGCGGGGAGACCCAAGCAATTCTCCTACGAGCGAGTACTTC | CASSLARGDPSNSPTSEYF
TRBJ1-1 | . | TRBV6-5 | TGTGCCAGCAGTTACTCGATCGGGGGGAACACTGAAGCTTTCTTT | CASSYSIGGNTEAFF
TRBJ2-7 | TRBD1 | TRBV4-1 | TGCGCCAGCAGCTCACGACAGGGGGTACCCGAGCAGTACTTC | CASSSRQGVPEQYF
TRBJ1-1 | . | TRBV25-1 | TGTGCCAGCAGTGAACATACAGACCTCACTGAAGCTTTCTTT | CASSEHTDLTEAFF
TRBJ1-5 | TRBD1 | TRBV19 | TGTGCCAGTAGGATCCCGCAGGGGGCCAATCAGCCCCAGCATTTT | CASRIPQGANQPQHF
TRBJ2-1 | TRBD1 | TRBV10-3 | TGTGCCATCAGTGTGGACAGGGGGCTAGACAATGAGCAGTTCTTC | CAISVDRGLDNEQFF
TRBJ2-7 | . | TRBV5-4 | TGTGCCAGCAGCTTGGGAGGGTTGGGCTCCTACGAGCAGTACTTC | CASSLGGLGSYEQYF
TRBJ2-3 | TRBD2 | TRBV27 | TGTGCCAGCATTGTTAGCGGGAGTCTCACAGATACGCAGTATTTT | CASIVSGSLTDTQYF
TRBJ2-7 | TRBD2 | TRBV7-9 | TGTGCCAGCAGCCCGCTTAGCGGGGCTCGCTACGAGCAGTACTTC | CASSPLSGARYEQYF
TRBJ2-7 | . | TRBV3-1/TRBV3-2 | TGTGCCAGCAGCCAACTAGGGGTCGAGCAGTACTTC | CASSQLGVEQYF
TRBJ1-2 | . | TRBV7-9 | TGTGCCAGCAGCTTCTGGGACACGACCGTCTACACCTTC | CASSFWDTTVYTF
TRBJ2-2 | . | TRBV7-7 | TGTGCTAGCAGCTTAGTAAGCGTCGGGGAGCTGTTTTTT | CASSLVSVGELFF
TRBJ2-2 | . | TRBV9 | TGTGCCAGCAGCGTAGTGGGGCAGCCGACCGGGGAGCTGTTTTTT | CASSVVGQPTGELFF
TRBJ2-5 | . | TRBV20-1 | TGCAGTGCTAGTCCGCCGGTCGGAGAAGGGACCCAGTACTTC | CSASPPVGEGTQYF
TRBJ2-5 | . | TRBV27 | TGTGCCAGCAGTTCCCGCGAACTCCTGGGGGGGGCCCCAGGGGAGACCCAGTACTTC | CASSSRELLGGAPGETQYF
TRBJ1-2 | . | TRBV5-1 | TGCGCCAGCAGCTTGGACGAGACGGGGGGCTACACCTTC | CASSLDETGGYTF
TRBJ1-4 | . | TRBV15 | TGTGCCACCAGCAGGGGGCAGGAGGGAAAACTGTTTTTT | CATSRGQEGKLFF